The 14 T cell receptor beta chains given below trace back to one sample, sequenced in a study of identical twins (dated by TCRdb to 2016 to 2018). The receptor library was made with 5' RACE. Sequenced using an Illumina HiSeq 2000. TCRdb trimmed public reads at Q25 via fastp, called clones via MiXCR and kept in-frame beta chains. Records with the same CDR3 protein are collapsed into one entry carrying the most frequent genes and DNA. A total of some 1,600,000 distinct CDR3 sequences appear in this sample, less than 35% of them only once. The ten largest account for 0.25% to 0.3% of the sample. Source material: cord blood. All receptors come from a newborn girl in good health.

The sample holds one count of this clonotype. The genes are TRBV27 and TRBJ2-7, with D perhaps matching TRBD2 (6 bases). The germline V and J ends were trimmed by 1 base and 7 bases, with 17 bases remaining between them. Germline V gene sequence: CDR1 MNHEY, CDR2 SMNVEV (reference sequence). This CDR3 contains 15 residues. CDR3 in amino acids: CASSLWGGINNEQYF. The CDR3 nucleotides are TGTGCCAGCAGTTTATGGGGCGGGATCAACAATGAGCAGTACTTC.

This chain connects TRBV5-1 to TRBJ2-1; 11 bases line up with TRBD1. The CDR3 sequence is 16 residues long. In germline, CDR1 is SGHRS, CDR2 YFSETQ. V dropped 3 bases and J dropped 6; count of bases not matched to a gene: 8. The CDR3 protein is CASSSGQGVLVNEQFF. CDR3 nucleotides: TGCGCCAGCAGCTCGGGACAGGGGGTTTTGGTCAATGAGCAGTTCTTC.

This clonotype was seen once. No conserved phenylalanine or tryptophan is present at the end of the CDR3, so a read error is the likely explanation. The DNA is omitted, as the CDR3 cannot be located on it reliably, and the CDR3 follows TCRdb's listing. This chain joins TRBV12-3 or TRBV12-4 and TRBJ2-3; the tabulated D call, TRBD1, remains unverified against the DNA. The CDR3 spans 16 residues, counting both ends. This CDR3 is CASRDRRSPSTDTQYS.

This clonotype was seen a handful of times. This rearrangement joins TRBV4-1 to TRBJ2-3, with no clear D. The CDR3 loop spans 16 amino acids. The V end lost 4 bases, the J end lost 1 base, and 15 bases lay between the germline ends. Germline V lookup: CDR1 MGHRA, CDR2 YSYEKL. CDR3 coding DNA: TGCGCCAGCAGCCCAGACCATCTTGTGGGCACAGATACGCAGTATTTT. Protein sequence: CASSPDHLVGTDTQYF.

The V gene is TRBV5-5, the J gene TRBJ2-1, with TRBD2 identical over 7 bases. V dropped 4 bases and J dropped 3; count of bases not matched to a gene: 4. This CDR3 spans 14 amino acids. The germline V gene encodes CDR1 SGHKS and CDR2 YYEKEE (reference sequence). Written as DNA, the CDR3 is TGTGCCAGCAGCAACCGGGACTACTACAATGAGCAGTTCTTC. It encodes CASSNRDYYNEQFF.

This clonotype has only a few counts. The chain joins TRBV20-1 to TRBJ2-7; the D call may be TRBD1 or TRBD2 (5 bases each). Germline loops: CDR1 DFQATT, CDR2 SNEGSKA (reference sequence). This CDR3 spans 13 amino acids. Trimming removed 6 bases from V and 7 bases from J, with 19 bases in between. CDR3 sequence reads: CSAGPPSYNEQYF. The DNA for the CDR3 is TGCAGTGCGGGACCGCCGTCCTACAATGAGCAGTACTTC.

This clonotype has at least ten counts. This chain links TRBV15 with TRBJ2-1; D uncertain. Germline lookup yields CDR1 LNHNV and CDR2 YYDKDF (reference sequence). The CDR3 runs to 12 residues. V shed 0 bases and J shed 8 bases, with 5 bases lying between them. Written as DNA, the CDR3 is TGTGCCACCAGCAGAGATCTGGATGAGCAGTTCTTC. Translation gives CATSRDLDEQFF.

The genes are TRBV7-9 and TRBJ2-1; possible D gene TRBD1, 5 bases. Per the germline V gene, CDR1 is SEHNR and CDR2 is FQNEAQ (reference sequence). Trimming took off 7 bases at V and 6 bases at J, with 13 bases between the two ends. The CDR3 has 13 amino acids. The CDR3 loop is CASIPTASNEQFF. The CDR3 DNA is TGTGCCAGCATCCCGACAGCGAGCAATGAGCAGTTCTTC.

This clonotype turned up a few times. The chain uses TRBV12-3 or TRBV12-4 and TRBJ1-5, with 8 nucleotides matching TRBD1. The CDR3 sequence is 16 residues long. V shed 3 bases, J shed 0 bases, and the junction held 4 bases outside the gene matches. DNA for the CDR3: TGTGCCAGCAGTTTGGGCAGGGGGCATAGCAATCAGCCCCAGCATTTT. Translated: CASSLGRGHSNQPQHF.

The V call is TRBV18, the J call TRBJ1-5; TRBD1 is a possible D gene (5 bases). This CDR3 comprises 13 residues. Trimming cost V 3 bases and J 13 bases, with 16 bases left between them. CDR1 KGHSH and CDR2 LQKENI come from the germline V gene. CDR3 in DNA: TGTGCCAGCTCACCGGGACCAAATCAGCATCAGCATTTT. As protein: CASSPGPNQHQHF.

CDR3 in amino acids: CSASPLAGAPVSTDTQYF. The CDR3 DNA is TGCAGTGCTAGTCCCCTAGCGGGGGCCCCCGTAAGCACAGATACGCAGTATTTT. The chain combines TRBV20-1 with TRBJ2-3, with 10 bases that match TRBD2. CDR1 and CDR2 (germline): DFQATT, SNEGSKA (reference sequence). This CDR3 is 18 amino acids long. J was trimmed by 0 bases and V by 3 bases; bases with no gene match: 12.

The chain joins TRBV20-1 to TRBJ2-7; D not certain. The V gene lost 6 bases and the J gene lost 9 bases, with 18 bases spanning the gap. This CDR3 is built from 12 residues. Germline V gene sequence: CDR1 DFQATT, CDR2 SNEGSKA (reference sequence). The CDR3 DNA follows: TGCAGTGCGACCACTAAGAAGTATCGGCAGTACTTC. Translation gives CSATTKKYRQYF.

CDR3 in DNA: TGCAGCGTTTACGGAACCTACGAGCAGTACTTC. Its protein product is CSVYGTYEQYF. The chain uses TRBV29-1 and TRBJ2-7; no clear D. The CDR3 is made up of 11 amino acids. CDR1 is SQVTM and CDR2 is ANQGSEA in the germline V gene. The V end was cut by 5 bases, the J end by 2 bases, with 7 bases between.

A few counts support this clonotype. The J gene is TRBJ1-2, the V gene TRBV20-1, with 11 positions matching TRBD1. V was pared by 3 bases and J by 3 bases, with 3 bases of the junction left unmatched. Germline assignment: CDR1 DFQATT and CDR2 SNEGSKA (reference sequence). CDR3 length equals 14 residues. CDR3 DNA: TGCAGTGCTAGGGGGACAGGGGGTCACTATGGCTACACCTTC. As protein: CSARGTGGHYGYTF.